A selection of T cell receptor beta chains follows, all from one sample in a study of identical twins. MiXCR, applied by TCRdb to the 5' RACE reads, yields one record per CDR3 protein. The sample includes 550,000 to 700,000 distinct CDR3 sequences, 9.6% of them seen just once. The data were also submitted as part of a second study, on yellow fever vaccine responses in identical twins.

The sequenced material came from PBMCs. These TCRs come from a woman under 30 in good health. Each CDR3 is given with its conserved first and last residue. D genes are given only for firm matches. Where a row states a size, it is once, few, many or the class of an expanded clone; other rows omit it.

cdr3_aa: CASSARTGPTYEQYF
cdr3_nt: TGTGCCAGCAGCGCGAGGACAGGGCCAACCTACGAGCAGTACTTC
clone_size: -
j_call: TRBJ2-7
d_call: TRBD1
v_call: TRBV11-3

cdr3_aa: CASRIAGDTYEQYF
cdr3_nt: TGTGCCAGCAGGATAGCTGGTGATACCTACGAGCAGTACTTC
clone_size: -
j_call: TRBJ2-7
d_call: -
v_call: TRBV6-1

cdr3_aa: CAWSLVGAGLF
cdr3_nt: TGTGCCTGGAGTCTAGTAGGAGCGGGGCTCTTC
clone_size: few
j_call: TRBJ2-1
d_call: TRBD2
v_call: TRBV30

cdr3_aa: CASDGSYRLAGPPDTQYF
cdr3_nt: TGTGCCAGCGATGGCTCCTATCGACTAGCGGGCCCCCCAGATACGCAGTATTTT
clone_size: few
j_call: TRBJ2-3
d_call: TRBD2
v_call: TRBV7-8

cdr3_aa: CASSELGVGPDTQYF
cdr3_nt: TGTGCCAGCAGCGAACTCGGGGTGGGGCCGGATACGCAGTATTTT
clone_size: -
j_call: TRBJ2-3
d_call: -
v_call: TRBV7-2

cdr3_aa: CASGVGPGYGYTF
cdr3_nt: TGCGCCAGCGGAGTAGGGCCTGGCTATGGCTACACCTTC
clone_size: many
j_call: TRBJ1-2
d_call: -
v_call: TRBV5-1

cdr3_aa: CAIGDGTSGGNTGELFF
cdr3_nt: TGTGCCATCGGTGACGGGACTAGCGGGGGAAACACCGGGGAGCTGTTTTTT
clone_size: few
j_call: TRBJ2-2
d_call: TRBD2
v_call: TRBV10-3

cdr3_aa: CASSLHGSYEQYF
cdr3_nt: TGTGCCAGCAGCTTACATGGTAGCTACGAGCAGTACTTC
clone_size: -
j_call: TRBJ2-7
d_call: -
v_call: TRBV11-2

cdr3_aa: CASSLVGQDYGYTF
cdr3_nt: TGTGCCAGCAGCTTGGTGGGACAAGACTATGGCTACACCTTC
clone_size: many
j_call: TRBJ1-2
d_call: -
v_call: TRBV5-5

cdr3_aa: CASSLDGTPSNYGYTF
cdr3_nt: TGCGCCAGCAGCTTGGATGGGACACCTTCTAACTATGGCTACACCTTC
clone_size: many
j_call: TRBJ1-2
d_call: -
v_call: TRBV5-1

cdr3_aa: CASRPMEGLGVYEQYF
cdr3_nt: TGTGCCAGCAGGCCGATGGAGGGTTTGGGAGTCTACGAGCAGTACTTC
clone_size: -
j_call: TRBJ2-7
d_call: -
v_call: TRBV7-2

cdr3_aa: CASSPPDRVNTEAFF
cdr3_nt: TGTGCCAGCAGCCCTCCGGACCGGGTGAACACTGAAGCTTTCTTT
clone_size: -
j_call: TRBJ1-1
d_call: -
v_call: TRBV9

cdr3_aa: CASSQELAGADTQYF
cdr3_nt: TGCGCCAGCAGCCAAGAACTAGCGGGAGCAGATACGCAGTATTTT
clone_size: -
j_call: TRBJ2-3
d_call: TRBD2
v_call: TRBV4-3

cdr3_aa: CASSLEGTANFYEQYF
cdr3_nt: TGTGCCAGCAGCTTAGAAGGGACAGCGAACTTCTACGAGCAGTACTTC
clone_size: -
j_call: TRBJ2-7
d_call: TRBD1
v_call: TRBV7-6

cdr3_aa: CASSKSETSQWVETQYF
cdr3_nt: TGTGCCAGCAGCAAATCCGAAACTAGCCAGTGGGTGGAGACCCAGTACTTC
clone_size: few
j_call: TRBJ2-5
d_call: -
v_call: TRBV7-9

cdr3_aa: CSARDTGQNQETQYF
cdr3_nt: TGCAGTGCTAGAGATACGGGACAGAATCAAGAGACCCAGTACTTC
clone_size: -
j_call: TRBJ2-5
d_call: TRBD1
v_call: TRBV20-1

cdr3_aa: CASSLIGTRSYEQYF
cdr3_nt: TGTGCCAGCAGCTTAATTGGGACTCGCTCCTACGAGCAGTACTTC
clone_size: -
j_call: TRBJ2-7
d_call: -
v_call: TRBV13

cdr3_aa: CASSSPGQRTDTQYF
cdr3_nt: TGTGCCAGCAGCTCGCCGGGACAGCGCACAGATACGCAGTATTTT
clone_size: many
j_call: TRBJ2-3
d_call: TRBD1
v_call: TRBV7-9

cdr3_aa: CASTRVGSTNEKLFF
cdr3_nt: TGTGCCAGCACCCGAGTGGGGTCAACTAATGAAAAACTGTTTTTT
clone_size: few
j_call: TRBJ1-4
d_call: -
v_call: TRBV27

cdr3_aa: CATSDRTGPNTGELFF
cdr3_nt: TGTGCCACCAGTGACCGGACAGGGCCGAACACCGGGGAGCTGTTTTTT
clone_size: -
j_call: TRBJ2-2
d_call: TRBD1
v_call: TRBV24-1

cdr3_aa: CASSGALDRWQFF
cdr3_nt: TGTGCCAGCAGCGGGGCCCTGGATAGGTGGCAGTTCTTC
clone_size: few
j_call: TRBJ2-1
d_call: -
v_call: TRBV12-3/TRBV12-4

cdr3_aa: CASSNLRSGELFF
cdr3_nt: TGTGCCAGCAGTAATCTCCGGTCCGGGGAGCTGTTTTTT
clone_size: few
j_call: TRBJ2-2
d_call: -
v_call: TRBV6-2/TRBV6-3

cdr3_aa: CASSFPGGGNTGELFF
cdr3_nt: TGTGCCAGCAGCTTTCCGGGAGGGGGGAACACCGGGGAGCTGTTTTTT
clone_size: -
j_call: TRBJ2-2
d_call: TRBD2
v_call: TRBV7-2

cdr3_aa: CASSLTQGSNYGYTF
cdr3_nt: TGTGCCAGCAGCTTAACCCAGGGGTCCAACTATGGCTACACCTTC
clone_size: few
j_call: TRBJ1-2
d_call: -
v_call: TRBV7-3

cdr3_aa: CASSQGTGYDEQYF
cdr3_nt: TGCGCCAGCAGCCAAGGGACAGGGTATGACGAGCAGTACTTC
clone_size: -
j_call: TRBJ2-7
d_call: TRBD1
v_call: TRBV4-1

cdr3_aa: CASSQDRTRSGEQFF
cdr3_nt: TGCGCCAGCAGCCAAGATAGAACTAGATCGGGTGAGCAGTTCTTC
clone_size: many
j_call: TRBJ2-1
d_call: -
v_call: TRBV4-3

cdr3_aa: CSAPTSGRGNEQFF
cdr3_nt: TGCAGTGCGCCAACTAGCGGGAGGGGTAATGAGCAGTTCTTC
clone_size: many
j_call: TRBJ2-1
d_call: TRBD2
v_call: TRBV20-1

cdr3_aa: CATSRTSDRQETQYF
cdr3_nt: TGTGCCACCAGCAGGACCTCGGACAGACAAGAGACCCAGTACTTC
clone_size: few
j_call: TRBJ2-5
d_call: -
v_call: TRBV15

cdr3_aa: CASSLGTGAFSKYF
cdr3_nt: TGCGCCAGCAGCTTGGGGACAGGGGCATTTTCGAAGTACTTC
clone_size: few
j_call: TRBJ2-7
d_call: TRBD1
v_call: TRBV5-1

cdr3_aa: CASSQIAGGPILRETQYF
cdr3_nt: TGCGCCAGCAGCCAAATAGCGGGAGGGCCTATCTTGCGGGAGACCCAGTACTTC
clone_size: few
j_call: TRBJ2-5
d_call: TRBD2
v_call: TRBV4-1

cdr3_aa: CASSLENRGLRTDTQYF
cdr3_nt: TGCGCCAGCAGCTTGGAAAACAGGGGACTGCGCACAGATACGCAGTATTTT
clone_size: many
j_call: TRBJ2-3
d_call: -
v_call: TRBV5-1

cdr3_aa: CASSQVTPSGSRNEQFF
cdr3_nt: TGTGCCAGCAGCCAAGTTACGCCTAGCGGGAGTAGAAATGAGCAGTTCTTC
clone_size: few
j_call: TRBJ2-1
d_call: TRBD2
v_call: TRBV3-1

cdr3_aa: CSARDLTGGRVREGSSYEQYF
cdr3_nt: TGCAGTGCTAGAGATCTAACAGGGGGCAGGGTGCGGGAGGGGAGCTCCTACGAGCAGTACTTC
clone_size: -
j_call: TRBJ2-7
d_call: -
v_call: TRBV20-1

cdr3_aa: CASSQGRQGGTGELFF
cdr3_nt: TGCGCCAGCAGCCAAGGGAGGCAGGGAGGCACCGGGGAGCTGTTTTTT
clone_size: -
j_call: TRBJ2-2
d_call: -
v_call: TRBV4-3

cdr3_aa: CASSDSRSSEAFF
cdr3_nt: TGTGCCAGCAGTGATAGTAGGTCCTCTGAAGCTTTCTTT
clone_size: -
j_call: TRBJ1-1
d_call: -
v_call: TRBV25-1